This entry features one T cell receptor beta chain sequence. Here immunoSEQ multiplex PCR was the method, and the copy in TCRdb shows in-frame clones only, minus some. This repertoire shows more than 250,000 clones, over 75% found once; its top ten account for 8.6%. The data are from a study of blood T cell repertoires in COVID-19. Study-level background: The origin of the acute and convalescent COVID-19 samples was the United States, Italy and Spain.

Germline CDR1 and CDR2: SGHKS and YYEKEE (reference sequence). This CDR3 region has 12 residues. Trimming pared 0 bases from V and 7 bases from J, leaving 7 bases between. The sequencing input was peripheral blood. This chain joins TRBV5-5 and TRBJ1-2; D remains ambiguous. The clonotype originates from a human donor in a cohort sampled during active COVID-19. The DNA for the CDR3 is TGTGCCAGCAGCTTGGGAGGTGGTGGCTACACCTTC. Its protein is CASSLGGGGYTF.